This TCR beta chain was captured in a study of cytomegalovirus exposure and HLA in healthy donors. Study-wide results and caveats: Many donors shared some public TCRs, even though most TCR sequences were rare. Presence/absence comparisons presumed near-even sequencing depth among donors.

Notes on this clone: As yet, its antigen is unknown.

V shed 1 base and J 5 bases; nucleotides not matched to a gene: 6. This CDR3 has 15 residues. CDR1 and CDR2 from the germline V gene are SGHNT and YENEEA. The PCR had 60 Vbeta and 13 Jbeta primers. Per the authors' pipeline: Later work found tens of millions of unique TCR beta chains, with 9 million to 13 million shared. The repertoire was sequenced with immunoSEQ multiplex PCR; TCRdb's copy has only in-frame clones and lacks some. That table gives V, J and clone size, and the DNA gave D and trimming. The table records 90,000 to 150,000 clones, around 69% of them present only once. The chain employs TRBV11-3 and TRBJ2-3; 7 bases match TRBD2. Specimen: PBMCs. The sequence came from a man aged 50 or older in good health and CMV-seropositive. The CDR3 protein is CASSLVGGEGDTQYF. CDR3 DNA sequence: TGTGCCAGCAGCTTAGTGGGAGGGGAGGGAGATACGCAGTATTTT. Complete variable domain (other parts from reference TRBV11-3 and TRBJ2-3): EAGVVQSPRYKIIEKKQPVAFWCNPISGHNTLYWYLQNLGQGPELLIRYENEEAVDDSQLPKDRFSAERLKGVDSTLKIQPAELGDSAVYLCASSLVGGEGDTQYFGPGTRLTVL.